What follows are 9 T cell receptor beta chains derived from one specimen sequenced in a study of control samples from healthy donors and cancer patients. Some clones are missing from TCRdb's copy, which holds only in-frame ones; the method was immunoSEQ multiplex PCR. Among about 120,000 clones listed, more than 75% were seen once. Sequencing was carried out using blood. The source of these receptors is a man aged 25-45 years in good health.

The chain joins TRBV5-6 to TRBJ1-4, with 10 bases that match TRBD1. The germline V gene has CDR1 SGHDT and CDR2 YYEEEE. This CDR3 is 16 amino acids long. J gave up 8 bases and V 0 bases, and 7 bases lay outside the gene matches. DNA of the CDR3: TGTGCCAGCAGCTTGGTATCGGGGACAGGGGTCGAAAAACTGTTTTTT. It is translated as CASSLVSGTGVEKLFF.

This clone occurred once. The chain combines TRBV29-1 with TRBJ1-1, with 9 bases lining up with TRBD1. CDR1 and CDR2 (germline): SQVTM, ANQGSEA. V dropped 5 bases and J dropped 4; count of bases not matched to a gene: 5. This CDR3 has 13 amino acids. CDR3 DNA sequence: TGCAGCGTTTGGACAGGGGTGGGCACTGAAGCTTTCTTT. Translated, it gives CSVWTGVGTEAFF.

The chain joins TRBV11-1 to TRBJ1-1, with D uncertain. CDR1 is SGHAT, CDR2 FQDESV, per germline (reference sequence). This CDR3 comprises 14 residues. The ends were cut back, 5 bases at V and 1 base at J, with 11 bases in the middle. The DNA of the CDR3 is TGTGCCAGCAGCCAAAGGACCAGGAACACTGAAGCTTTCTTT. Translating it yields CASSQRTRNTEAFF.

The genes are TRBV25-1 and TRBJ2-2; tentatively, D is TRBD2 (6 bases). The V gene lost 1 base and the J gene lost 4 bases, with 10 bases spanning the gap. CDR3 length: 15 amino acids. In germline, CDR1 is MGHDK, CDR2 SYGVNS. The CDR3 loop reads CASSESGEVTGELFF. CDR3 sequence (DNA): TGTGCCAGCAGTGAATCTGGGGAGGTCACCGGGGAGCTGTTTTTT.

CDR3 sequence: CATGQVSYEQYV. In DNA form, the CDR3 reads TGTGCCACGGGACAGGTTTCCTACGAGCAGTACGTC. The chain couples TRBV10-3 to TRBJ2-7; the match to TRBD1 covers 8 bases. The CDR3 totals 12 residues. CDR1 and CDR2 (germline): ENHRY, SYGVKD. V dropped 10 bases and J dropped 1; count of bases not matched to a gene: 3.

The chain is built from TRBV11-2 and TRBJ1-5; D may be TRBD1 (6 bases). The CDR3 has 14 amino acids. V lost 5 bases, J lost 7 bases, and 15 bases lay in between. CDR1 and CDR2 from the germline V gene are SGHAT and FQNNGV. This CDR3 is CASSGGAGGQPQHF. Written as DNA, the CDR3 is TGTGCCAGCAGCGGGGGCGCAGGTGGGCAGCCCCAGCATTTT.

This chain joins TRBV28 and TRBJ2-6; 8 bases align to TRBD1. The V gene end was trimmed by 10 bases and the J gene end by 4 bases; junction bases not matched to a gene: 6. The CDR3 consists of 14 residues. Germline V gene sequence: CDR1 MDHEN, CDR2 SYDVKM. Here the CDR3 reads CATDRGYGANVLTF. DNA for the CDR3: TGTGCCACCGACAGGGGTTACGGGGCCAACGTCCTGACTTTC.

This sequence joins TRBV27 and TRBJ1-1; maybe TRBD1 (5 bases). CDR1 and CDR2 from the germline V gene are MNHEY and SMNVEV (reference sequence). The CDR3 totals 15 residues. V lost 0 bases, J lost 1 base, and 9 bases lay in between. CDR3 bases: TGTGCCAGCAGTTTATCTGAGGGGCGGAACACTGAAGCTTTCTTT. The encoded protein is CASSLSEGRNTEAFF.

This clone has a single count. V gene TRBV7-2 combines with J gene TRBJ1-2; D is perhaps TRBD1 (6 bases). V gave up 3 bases and J gave up 2 bases, with 13 bases separating them. CDR3 length equals 15 residues. Germline V gene data show CDR1 as SGHTA and CDR2 as FQGNSA. The DNA of the CDR3 is TGTGCCAGCAGCTTGAAGGCAGGGGAAAACTATGGCTACACCTTC. Protein product: CASSLKAGENYGYTF.